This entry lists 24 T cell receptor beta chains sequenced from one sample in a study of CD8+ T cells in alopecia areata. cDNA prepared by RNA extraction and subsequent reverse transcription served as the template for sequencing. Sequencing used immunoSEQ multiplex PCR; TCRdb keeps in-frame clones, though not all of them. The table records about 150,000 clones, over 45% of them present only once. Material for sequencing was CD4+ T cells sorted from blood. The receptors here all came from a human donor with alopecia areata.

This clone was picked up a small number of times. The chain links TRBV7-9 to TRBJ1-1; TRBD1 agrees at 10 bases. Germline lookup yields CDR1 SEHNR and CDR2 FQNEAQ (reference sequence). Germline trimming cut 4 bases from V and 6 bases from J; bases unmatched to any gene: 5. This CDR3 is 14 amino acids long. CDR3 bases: TGTGCCAGCAGCTCCCCAGGACAGGGGGCTGAAGCTTTCTTT. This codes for CASSSPGQGAEAFF.

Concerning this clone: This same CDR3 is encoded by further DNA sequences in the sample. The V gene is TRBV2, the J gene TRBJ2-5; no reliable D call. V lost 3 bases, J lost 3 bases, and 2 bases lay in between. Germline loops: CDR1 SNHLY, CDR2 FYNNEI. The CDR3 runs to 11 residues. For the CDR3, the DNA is TGTGCCAGCAGTGAGGAAGAGACCCAGTACTTC. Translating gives CASSEEETQYF.

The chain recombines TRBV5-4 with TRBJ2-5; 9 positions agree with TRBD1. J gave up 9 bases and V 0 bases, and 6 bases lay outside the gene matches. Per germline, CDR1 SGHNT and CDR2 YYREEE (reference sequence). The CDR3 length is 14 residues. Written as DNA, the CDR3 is TGTGCCAGCAGCTTGGAGACAGGGGGACGATCCCAGTACTTC. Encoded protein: CASSLETGGRSQYF.

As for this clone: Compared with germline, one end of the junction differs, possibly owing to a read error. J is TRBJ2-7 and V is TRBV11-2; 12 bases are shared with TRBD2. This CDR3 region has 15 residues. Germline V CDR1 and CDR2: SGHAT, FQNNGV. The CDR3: CASSLVTASGRALVF. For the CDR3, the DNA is TGTGCCAGCAGCTTAGTAACGGCTAGCGGGAGGGCCTTGGTCTTC.

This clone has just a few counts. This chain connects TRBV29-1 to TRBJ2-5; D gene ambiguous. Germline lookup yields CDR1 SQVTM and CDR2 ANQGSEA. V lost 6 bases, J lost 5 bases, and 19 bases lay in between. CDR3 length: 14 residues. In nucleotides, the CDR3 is TGCAGCGTGCCCTCCGGCGGCCCCCGGGAGACCCAGTACTTC. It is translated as CSVPSGGPRETQYF.

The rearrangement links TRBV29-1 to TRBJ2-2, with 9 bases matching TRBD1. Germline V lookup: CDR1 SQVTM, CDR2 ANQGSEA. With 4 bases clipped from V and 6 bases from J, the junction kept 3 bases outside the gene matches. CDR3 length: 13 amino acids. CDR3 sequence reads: CSVGTGVAGELFF. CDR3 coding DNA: TGCAGCGTTGGGACAGGGGTCGCCGGGGAGCTGTTTTTT.

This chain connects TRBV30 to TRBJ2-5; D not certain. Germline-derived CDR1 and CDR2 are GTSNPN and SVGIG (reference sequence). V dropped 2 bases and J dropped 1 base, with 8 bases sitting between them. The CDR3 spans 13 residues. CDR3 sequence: CAWSTNSQETQYF. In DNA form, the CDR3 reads TGTGCCTGGAGTACAAACTCCCAAGAGACCCAGTACTTC. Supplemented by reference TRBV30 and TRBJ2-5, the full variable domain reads SQTIHQWPATLVQPVGSPLSLECTVEGTSNPNLYWYRQAAGRGLQLLFYSVGIGQISSEVPQNLSASRPQDRQFILSSKKLLLSDSGFYLCAWSTNSQETQYFGPGTRLLVL.

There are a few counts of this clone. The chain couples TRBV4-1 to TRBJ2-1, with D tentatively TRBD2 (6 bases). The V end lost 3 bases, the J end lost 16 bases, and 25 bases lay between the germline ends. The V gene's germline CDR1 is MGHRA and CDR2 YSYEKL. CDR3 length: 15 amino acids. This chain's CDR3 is CASSQHPKVTSNLFF. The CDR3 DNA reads TGCGCCAGCAGCCAGCACCCAAAAGTGACTAGTAATCTTTTCTTC.

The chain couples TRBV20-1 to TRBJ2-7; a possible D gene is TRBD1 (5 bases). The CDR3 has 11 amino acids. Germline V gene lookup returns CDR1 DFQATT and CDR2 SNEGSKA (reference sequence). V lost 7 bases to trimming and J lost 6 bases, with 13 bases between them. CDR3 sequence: CSVKQVSEQYF. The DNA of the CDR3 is TGCAGTGTTAAACAGGTTTCCGAGCAGTACTTC.

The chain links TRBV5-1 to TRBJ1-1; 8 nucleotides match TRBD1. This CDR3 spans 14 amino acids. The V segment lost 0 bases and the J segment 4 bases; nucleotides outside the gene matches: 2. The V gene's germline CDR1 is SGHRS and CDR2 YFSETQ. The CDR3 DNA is TGCGCCAGCAGCTTGGTCAGGGGGCGCACTGAAGCTTTCTTT. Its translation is CASSLVRGRTEAFF.

This chain's CDR3 is CASSADGLGQPQHF. CDR3 sequence (DNA): TGTGCCAGCAGTGCAGACGGACTGGGTCAGCCCCAGCATTTT. The chain is built from TRBV27 and TRBJ1-5; D is unclear. This CDR3 has 14 amino acids. Trimming took 5 bases from V and 6 from J, leaving 14 bases between them. Germline CDR1 reads MNHEY; CDR2 reads SMNVEV (reference sequence).

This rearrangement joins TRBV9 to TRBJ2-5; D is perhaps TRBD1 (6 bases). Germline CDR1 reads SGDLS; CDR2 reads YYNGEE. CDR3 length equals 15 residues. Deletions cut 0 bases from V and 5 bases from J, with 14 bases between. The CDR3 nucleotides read TGTGCCAGCAGCGTAGGGGACACCCGTCCGGAGACCCAGTACTTC. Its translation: CASSVGDTRPETQYF.

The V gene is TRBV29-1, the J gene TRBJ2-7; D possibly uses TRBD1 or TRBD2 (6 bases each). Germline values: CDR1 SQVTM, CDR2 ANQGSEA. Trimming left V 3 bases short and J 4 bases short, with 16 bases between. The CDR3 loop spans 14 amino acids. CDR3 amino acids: CSVDLLGAGYEQYF. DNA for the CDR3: TGCAGCGTTGATCTTTTGGGGGCGGGATACGAGCAGTACTTC.

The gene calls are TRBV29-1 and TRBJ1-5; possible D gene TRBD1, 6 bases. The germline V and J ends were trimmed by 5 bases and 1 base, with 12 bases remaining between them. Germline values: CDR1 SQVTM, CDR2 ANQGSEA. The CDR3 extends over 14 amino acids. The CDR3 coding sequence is TGCAGCGTTAGAGGGGGGGGAAGCAATCAGCCCCAGCATTTT. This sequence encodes CSVRGGGSNQPQHF.

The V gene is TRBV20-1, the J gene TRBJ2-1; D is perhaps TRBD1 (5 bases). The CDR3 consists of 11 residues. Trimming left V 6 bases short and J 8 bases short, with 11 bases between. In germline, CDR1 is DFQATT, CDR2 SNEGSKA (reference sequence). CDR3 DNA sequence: TGCAGTGCCCAGGGTGGCGATGAGCAGTTCTTC. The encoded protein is CSAQGGDEQFF.

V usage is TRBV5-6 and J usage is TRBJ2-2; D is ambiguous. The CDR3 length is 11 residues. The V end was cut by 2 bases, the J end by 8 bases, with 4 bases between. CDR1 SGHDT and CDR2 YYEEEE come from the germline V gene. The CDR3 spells CASSFVGELFF. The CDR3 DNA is TGTGCCAGCAGCTTTGTTGGGGAGCTGTTTTTT.

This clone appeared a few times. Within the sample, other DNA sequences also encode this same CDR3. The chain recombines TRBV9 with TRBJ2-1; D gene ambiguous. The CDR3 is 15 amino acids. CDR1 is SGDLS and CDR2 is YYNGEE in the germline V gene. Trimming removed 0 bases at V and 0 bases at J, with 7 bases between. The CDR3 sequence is CASSVEPSSYNEQFF. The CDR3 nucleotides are TGTGCCAGCAGCGTAGAGCCGAGCTCCTACAATGAGCAGTTCTTC.

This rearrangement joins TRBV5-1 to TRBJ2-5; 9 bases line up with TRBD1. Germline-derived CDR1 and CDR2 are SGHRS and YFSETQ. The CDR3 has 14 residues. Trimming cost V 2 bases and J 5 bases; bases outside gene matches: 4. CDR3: CASSFQDRGETQYF. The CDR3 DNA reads TGCGCCAGCAGCTTCCAGGACAGGGGCGAGACCCAGTACTTC.

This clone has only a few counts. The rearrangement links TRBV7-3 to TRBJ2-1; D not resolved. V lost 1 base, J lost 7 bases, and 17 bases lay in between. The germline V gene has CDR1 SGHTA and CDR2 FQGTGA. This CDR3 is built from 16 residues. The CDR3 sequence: CASSLSGFGYRNEQFF. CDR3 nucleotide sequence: TGTGCCAGCAGCTTAAGTGGGTTCGGCTATCGGAATGAGCAGTTCTTC.

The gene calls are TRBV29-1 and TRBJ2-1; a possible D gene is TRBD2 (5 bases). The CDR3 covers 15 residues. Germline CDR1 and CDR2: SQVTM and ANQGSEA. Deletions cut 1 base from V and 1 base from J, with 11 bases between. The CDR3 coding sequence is TGCAGCGTTGAAGGAGGGAGAGGGTCCTACAATGAGCAGTTCTTC. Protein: CSVEGGRGSYNEQFF.

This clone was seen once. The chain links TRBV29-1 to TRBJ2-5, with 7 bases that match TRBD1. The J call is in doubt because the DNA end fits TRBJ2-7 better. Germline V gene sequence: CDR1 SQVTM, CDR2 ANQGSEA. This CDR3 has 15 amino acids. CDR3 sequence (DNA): TGCAGCGTTGCTTACTTTGGGACAGACTCCTACGAGCAGTACTTC. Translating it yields CSVAYFGTDSYEQYF.

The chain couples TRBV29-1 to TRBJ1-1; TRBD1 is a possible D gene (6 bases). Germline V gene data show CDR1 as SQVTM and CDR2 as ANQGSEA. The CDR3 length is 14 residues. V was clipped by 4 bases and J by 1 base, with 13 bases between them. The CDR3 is CSVVLGAANTEAFF. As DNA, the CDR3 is TGCAGCGTTGTCCTGGGGGCCGCGAACACTGAAGCTTTCTTT.

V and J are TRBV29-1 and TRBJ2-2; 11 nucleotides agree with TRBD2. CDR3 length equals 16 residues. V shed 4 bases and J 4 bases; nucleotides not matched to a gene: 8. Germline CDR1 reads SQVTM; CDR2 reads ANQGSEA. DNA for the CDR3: TGCAGCGTTGTGGCTAGCGGGAGGTCATCCACCGGGGAGCTGTTTTTT. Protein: CSVVASGRSSTGELFF.

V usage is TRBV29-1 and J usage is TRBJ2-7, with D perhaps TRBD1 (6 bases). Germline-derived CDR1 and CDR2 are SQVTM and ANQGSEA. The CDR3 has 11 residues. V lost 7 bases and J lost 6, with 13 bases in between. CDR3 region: CSARTDFEQYF. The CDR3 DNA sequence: TGCAGCGCGCGGACAGACTTCGAGCAGTACTTC.